Presented here are 26 T cell receptor beta chains from one specimen sequenced in a study of T cells in localized non-small cell lung cancer. Some clones are missing from TCRdb's copy, which holds only in-frame ones; the method was immunoSEQ multiplex PCR. This table has about 33,000 clones, almost 90% appearing once. The sequences come from peripheral blood, collected before any cancer treatment. These receptors came from a man aged 35-69 years with stage I lung adenocarcinoma.

The chain employs TRBV6-1 and TRBJ1-1; D gene uncertain. CDR3 length: 13 amino acids. V was pared by 4 bases and J by 3 bases, with 9 bases between. The germline gives CDR1 MNHNS, CDR2 SASEGT. CDR3 nucleotides: TGTGCCAGCAGTGTACACTCGGACACTGAAGCTTTCTTT. It encodes CASSVHSDTEAFF.

CDR3 nucleotides: TGTGCCTGGAGTGTATCCGGGGCCTCCTCTGGAAACACCATATATTTT. Residues: CAWSVSGASSGNTIYF. The J gene is TRBJ1-3, the V gene TRBV30; tentative D call: TRBD1 (5 bases). Germline V gives CDR1 GTSNPN, CDR2 SVGIG (reference sequence). The length of the CDR3 is 16 residues. V lost 0 bases and J lost 0, with 12 bases in between.

The V and J genes are TRBV6-1 and TRBJ1-5; TRBD1 agrees at 8 bases. The CDR3 extends over 15 amino acids. Germline lookup yields CDR1 MNHNS and CDR2 SASEGT. The ends lost 3 bases at V and 5 bases at J; junction bases unmatched: 6. CDR3 region: CASSEASGGHQPQHF. The CDR3 DNA reads TGTGCCAGCAGTGAGGCCTCAGGGGGCCATCAGCCCCAGCATTTT.

The V gene is TRBV6-5, the J gene TRBJ1-2, with a possible D match to TRBD1 (5 bases). Trimming left V 5 bases short and J 1 base short, with 14 bases between. The germline gives CDR1 MNHEY, CDR2 SVGAGI. This CDR3 is built from 15 residues. The CDR3 loop reads CASSPRRGDNYGYTF. The CDR3, as DNA: TGTGCCAGCAGTCCCCGTAGAGGGGATAACTATGGCTACACCTTC.

V usage is TRBV7-2 and J usage is TRBJ1-2; 7 bases map to TRBD1. Unmatched junction bases numbered 6, after V lost 5 bases and J lost 3 bases. The CDR3 contains 14 residues. Germline CDR1 reads SGHTA; CDR2 reads FQGNSA. The CDR3 sequence is CASSVSGTDYGYTF. The CDR3 DNA reads TGTGCCAGCAGCGTCTCCGGGACAGACTATGGCTACACCTTC.

A few counts support this clone. The chain combines TRBV27 with TRBJ2-7; unclear D gene. CDR1 is MNHEY and CDR2 is SMNVEV in the germline V gene (reference sequence). V lost 3 bases and J lost 4, with 19 bases in between. The CDR3 spans 16 residues. CDR3 region: CASSLTARAPRYEQYF. As DNA, the CDR3 is TGTGCCAGCAGTTTGACCGCCCGGGCCCCTCGGTACGAGCAGTACTTC.

The DNA of the CDR3 is TGTGCCAGCAGCCCAGGGAGCTCCTACAATGAGCAGTTCTTC. Protein product: CASSPGSSYNEQFF. The V call is TRBV9, the J call TRBJ2-1; D may be TRBD1 or TRBD2 (5 bases each). Trimming shortened V by 4 bases and J by 0 bases, and 8 bases separated the two germline ends. This CDR3 contains 14 residues. CDR1 and CDR2 from the germline V gene are SGDLS and YYNGEE.

The sample holds one count of this clone. The chain links TRBV10-3 to TRBJ2-7; TRBD1 aligns across 8 bases. The J segment lost 3 bases and the V segment lost 0 bases, leaving 4 bases of the junction unmatched. The CDR3 loop spans 15 amino acids. Germline CDR1 reads ENHRY; CDR2 reads SYGVKD. Here the CDR3 DNA reads TGTGCCATCAGTGAGTCAGGGGACAGGTACTACGAGCAGTACTTC. Residues: CAISESGDRYYEQYF.

This sequence joins TRBV5-1 and TRBJ2-3; 7 bases are shared with TRBD1. Germline V gives CDR1 SGHRS, CDR2 YFSETQ. V lost 1 base to trimming and J lost 4 bases; unmatched junction nucleotides: 6. The CDR3 has 15 amino acids. For the CDR3, the DNA is TGCGCCAGCAGCTTGAAGGGGGCCGGCGCAGATACGCAGTATTTT. Its protein is CASSLKGAGADTQYF.

The CDR3 nucleotides are TGTGCCAGCAGGGCGGACGCGCTAATAGCCAAAAACATTCAGTACTTC. Protein product: CASRADALIAKNIQYF. The chain employs TRBV2 and TRBJ2-4; no clear D. The CDR3 is made up of 16 amino acids. Germline lookup yields CDR1 SNHLY and CDR2 FYNNEI. Trimming pared 6 bases from V and 0 bases from J, leaving 15 bases between.

This clone was seen only once. The CDR3 DNA reads as TGTGCCATCAGTGCAGACTACGAGCAGTACTTC. As protein: CAISADYEQYF. This rearrangement joins TRBV10-3 to TRBJ2-7; no firm D call. With 4 bases removed from V and 3 bases from J, the gap between germline ends came to 4 bases. The CDR3 has 11 amino acids. Germline V gene sequence: CDR1 ENHRY, CDR2 SYGVKD.

The V call is TRBV13, the J call TRBJ2-1; D call uncertain. The CDR3 spans 13 residues. Between the trimmed V and J ends, which lost 1 base and 7 bases, there was a span of 8 bases. Germline V gene sequence: CDR1 PRHDT, CDR2 FYEKMQ (reference sequence). CDR3 sequence (DNA): TGTGCCAGCAGCTTAGCCCTCTCAAATGAGCAGTTCTTC. It yields the protein CASSLALSNEQFF. The full variable domain, in which reference TRBV13 and TRBJ2-1 provide the parts outside the CDR3, is AAGVIQSPRHLIKEKRETATLKCYPIPRHDTVYWYQQGPGQDPQFLISFYEKMQSDKGSIPDRFSAQQFSDYHSELNMSSLELGDSALYFCASSLALSNEQFFGPGTRLTVL.

The V and J genes are TRBV9 and TRBJ2-7; 10 nucleotides agree with TRBD1. The germline V gene encodes CDR1 SGDLS and CDR2 YYNGEE. Unmatched junction bases numbered 4, after V lost 3 bases and J lost 1 base. The CDR3 runs to 15 residues. The CDR3 nucleotides are TGTGCCAGCAGCGGGGACAGGGGTGGATCCTACGAGCAGTACTTC. This translates into CASSGDRGGSYEQYF. Combining the CDR3 with reference TRBV9 and TRBJ2-7 gives the whole variable domain DSGVTQTPKHLITATGQRVTLRCSPRSGDLSVYWYQQSLDQGLQFLIQYYNGEERAKGNILERFSAQQFPDLHSELNLSSLELGDSALYFCASSGDRGGSYEQYFGPGTRLTVT.

This chain links TRBV4-2 with TRBJ2-7; D possibly matches TRBD1 or TRBD2 (6 bases each). The CDR3 loop spans 15 amino acids. V was pared by 0 bases and J by 6 bases, with 15 bases between. Looked up from germline, CDR1 is LGHNA and CDR2 is YNFKEQ. CDR3 sequence reads: CASSQDAGQPAEQYF. The CDR3 region has the DNA TGTGCCAGCAGCCAAGATGCGGGACAACCGGCCGAGCAGTACTTC.

The chain recombines TRBV2 with TRBJ2-2, with D hard to call. CDR3 size: 14 residues. In germline, CDR1 is SNHLY, CDR2 FYNNEI. V was trimmed by 6 bases and J by 1 base, leaving 9 bases between them. The chain's CDR3 is CASRPLVNTGELFF. Here the CDR3 DNA reads TGTGCCAGCAGGCCGTTAGTGAACACCGGGGAGCTGTTTTTT. Together with reference TRBV2 and TRBJ2-2, the CDR3 gives the full variable domain: EPEVTQTPSHQVTQMGQEVILRCVPISNHLYFYWYRQILGQKVEFLVSFYNNEISEKSEIFDDQFSVERPDGSNFTLKIRSTKLEDSAMYFCASRPLVNTGELFFGEGSRLTVL.

CDR3 nucleotide sequence: TGTGCCAGCAGTTACCAAACGGGACAGTTCAATGAGCAGTTCTTC. Encoded protein: CASSYQTGQFNEQFF. The chain links TRBV6-6 to TRBJ2-1; 7 bases line up with TRBD1. This CDR3 has 15 residues. V lost 2 bases and J lost 6; bases outside the gene matches: 7. The germline V gene has CDR1 MNHNY and CDR2 SVGAGI (reference sequence).

This clone was observed a single time. The chain uses TRBV19 and TRBJ2-5; a weak D match, TRBD2 (6 bases). The V and J ends lost 6 bases and 7 bases respectively, with 12 bases between them. Germline-derived CDR1 and CDR2 are LNHDA and SQIVND (reference sequence). CDR3 length: 12 amino acids. The CDR3 region has the DNA TGTGCCAGTAGGGCCCCCGGGGGGACCCAGTACTTC. This translates into CASRAPGGTQYF.

V usage is TRBV14 and J usage is TRBJ2-1; D may match TRBD1 or TRBD2 (6 bases each). This CDR3 spans 15 amino acids. Germline values: CDR1 SGHDN, CDR2 FVKESK. V was pared by 6 bases and J by 4 bases, with 16 bases between. The CDR3 is CASRGKLGGYNEQFF. For the CDR3, the DNA is TGTGCCAGCAGAGGTAAACTAGGGGGGTACAATGAGCAGTTCTTC.

The chain recombines TRBV2 with TRBJ2-5; possible D gene TRBD1, 5 bases. The germline V gene has CDR1 SNHLY and CDR2 FYNNEI. The CDR3 runs to 15 residues. Trimming took off 0 bases at V and 4 bases at J, with 12 bases between the two ends. DNA of the CDR3: TGTGCCAGCAGTGAAGCGTCGGCAGGGCCAGAGACCCAGTACTTC. Translation: CASSEASAGPETQYF.

CDR3 in amino acids: CASGKTGTGVGYEQYF. The CDR3 DNA follows: TGTGCCAGCGGAAAAACCGGGACAGGGGTAGGCTACGAGCAGTACTTC. The chain carries TRBV6-6 and TRBJ2-7, with 10 bases aligning to TRBD1. Per germline, CDR1 MNHNY and CDR2 SVGAGI (reference sequence). The CDR3 is 16 residues long. V gave up 8 bases and J gave up 3 bases; unmatched junction bases: 13.

V is TRBV2 and J is TRBJ2-1, with a weak D call TRBD2 (7 bases). In germline, CDR1 is SNHLY, CDR2 FYNNEI. V lost 6 bases and J 9 bases, leaving 18 bases between the germline ends. The CDR3 has 14 residues. CDR3 coding DNA: TGTGCCAGCAGCGGAGAGGGGGGGCCTTTTGAGCAGTTCTTC. It specifies CASSGEGGPFEQFF.

V usage is TRBV6-1 and J usage is TRBJ1-1; D is unresolved. The V end lost 6 bases, the J end lost 2 bases, and 10 bases lay between the germline ends. The CDR3 sequence is 13 residues long. Per germline, CDR1 MNHNS and CDR2 SASEGT. CDR3 nucleotide sequence: TGTGCCAGCAGCCACACGAAAAACACTGAAGCTTTCTTT. It is translated as CASSHTKNTEAFF.

The chain uses TRBV6-5 and TRBJ2-6; D uncertain. The V gene's germline CDR1 is MNHEY and CDR2 SVGAGI. V was pared by 3 bases and J by 0 bases, with 3 bases between. The CDR3 covers 14 residues. CDR3 amino acids: CASSYSSGANVLTF. CDR3 bases: TGTGCCAGCAGTTATAGCTCTGGGGCCAACGTCCTGACTTTC.

This chain joins TRBV14 and TRBJ2-7; possible D gene TRBD1, 6 bases. Trimming left V 0 bases short and J 5 bases short, with 11 bases between. In germline, CDR1 is SGHDN, CDR2 FVKESK. The length of the CDR3 is 14 residues. CDR3 bases: TGTGCCAGCAGCCAAGATTGGACAGTCAACGAGCAGTACTTC. Its protein is CASSQDWTVNEQYF.

The V and J genes are TRBV11-2 and TRBJ2-1; 7 bases are shared with TRBD2. The CDR3 length is 13 residues. The J segment lost 10 bases and the V segment lost 4 bases, leaving 7 bases of the junction unmatched. The germline V gene has CDR1 SGHAT and CDR2 FQNNGV. The CDR3 nucleotides read TGTGCCAGCAGCTACGGCGGGGGTGACGAGCAGTTCTTC. Protein sequence: CASSYGGGDEQFF.

This clone was found once. The genes are TRBV5-8 and TRBJ1-5; D gene unclear. Trimming removed 4 bases from V and 4 bases from J, with 15 bases in between. Looked up from germline, CDR1 is SGHTS and CDR2 is YDEGEE. The CDR3 totals 15 residues. CDR3 DNA: TGTGCCAGCAGCCCATATATTGTGGGAAATCAGCCCCAGCATTTT. Its protein product is CASSPYIVGNQPQHF. Based on the CDR3 plus reference TRBV5-8 and TRBJ1-5, the full variable domain is EAGVTQSPTHLIKTRGQQATLRCSPISGHTSVYWYQQALGLGLQFLLWYDEGEERNRGNFPPRFSGRQFPNYSSELNVNALELEDSALYLCASSPYIVGNQPQHFGDGTRLSIL.